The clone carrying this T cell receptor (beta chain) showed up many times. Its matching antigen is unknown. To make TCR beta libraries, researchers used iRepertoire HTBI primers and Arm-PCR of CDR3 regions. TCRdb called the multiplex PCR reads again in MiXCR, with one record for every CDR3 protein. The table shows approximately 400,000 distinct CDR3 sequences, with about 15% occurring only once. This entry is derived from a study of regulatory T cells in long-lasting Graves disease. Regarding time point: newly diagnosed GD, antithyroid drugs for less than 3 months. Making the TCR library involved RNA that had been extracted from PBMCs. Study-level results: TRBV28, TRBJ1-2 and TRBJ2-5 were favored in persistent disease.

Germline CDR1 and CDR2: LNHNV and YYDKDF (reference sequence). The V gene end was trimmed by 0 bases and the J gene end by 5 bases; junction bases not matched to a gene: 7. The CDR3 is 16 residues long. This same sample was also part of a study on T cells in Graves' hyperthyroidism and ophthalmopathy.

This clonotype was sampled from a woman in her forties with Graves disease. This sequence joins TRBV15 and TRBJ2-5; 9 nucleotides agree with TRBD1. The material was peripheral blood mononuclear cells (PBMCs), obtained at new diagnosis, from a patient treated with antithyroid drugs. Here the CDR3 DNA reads TGTGCCACCAGCAGAGATCTAACAGGGGGCGCGGAGACCCAGTACTTC. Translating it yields CATSRDLTGGAETQYF.